These 3 T cell receptor beta chains were all obtained from the same sample, sequenced in a study of post-analysis software for immune sequencing data. Study results and caveats: Higher frequency in patients than in controls was seen for about five TRBV segments, with TRBV5-6, TRBV5-1 and TRBV20-1 among them.

What these receptors recognize is not known. Researchers reported that TCR beta cDNA libraries carried unique molecular identifiers. Using its own MiXCR run on the PCR reads, TCRdb lists one record per CDR3 protein. The sample has 430,000 or so distinct CDR3 sequences; over 30% are singletons. Input material: blood. The receptors shown here come from a girl aged 2 to 9 with multiple sclerosis.

The chain recombines TRBV20-1 with TRBJ2-7; 8 positions agree with TRBD2. Losses at the gene ends were 4 bases for V and 5 bases for J; bases not matched to a gene: 13. The CDR3 spans 15 residues. Germline lookup yields CDR1 DFQATT and CDR2 SNEGSKA (reference sequence). The DNA of the CDR3 is TGCAGTGCTAATTATGCGGGAGGAAAAGTTAACGAGCAGTACTTC. Translating gives CSANYAGGKVNEQYF.

This chain joins TRBV28 and TRBJ2-1; D is unresolved. The germline V gene has CDR1 MDHEN and CDR2 SYDVKM. The CDR3 consists of 12 residues. Trimming took 5 bases from V and 9 from J, leaving 11 bases between them. CDR3 sequence: CASSPSRFEQFF. The CDR3 coding sequence is TGTGCCAGCAGTCCCTCCAGGTTTGAGCAGTTCTTC.

The chain links TRBV6-6 to TRBJ2-7, with TRBD2 identical over 12 bases. The germline CDR1 and CDR2 sequences are MNHNY and SVGAGI (reference sequence). Unmatched junction bases numbered 4, after V lost 1 base and J lost 0 bases. The CDR3 runs 17 residues. The CDR3 coding sequence is TGTGCCAGCAGTTACTGGACTAGCGGGACGAGCTCCTACGAGCAGTACTTC. This encodes CASSYWTSGTSSYEQYF.